These 18 T cell receptor beta chains share one sample of origin, sequenced in a study of cytomegalovirus exposure and HLA in healthy donors. With 60 Vbeta and 13 Jbeta primers, the PCR was carried out. TCRdb keeps only in-frame clones here, not all; method: immunoSEQ multiplex PCR. The table lists 100,000 to 150,000 clones, about 85% of them singletons. The sample taken for sequencing was PBMCs. The receptors come from a boy aged 10-17 years in good health and CMV-seronegative.

The chain recombines TRBV7-2 with TRBJ2-3; no definite D call. The CDR3 is made up of 12 amino acids. Deletions cut 2 bases from V and 3 bases from J, with 3 bases between. Germline V gene data show CDR1 as SGHTA and CDR2 as FQGNSA. The CDR3 bases are TGTGCCAGCAGCTTATCGACAGATACGCAGTATTTT. Translating it yields CASSLSTDTQYF.

The chain recombines TRBV7-6 with TRBJ2-5; D uncertain. The CDR3 is 13 amino acids. Trimming removed 2 bases at V and 4 bases at J, with 8 bases between. The germline gives CDR1 SGHVS, CDR2 FNYEAQ. This chain's CDR3 is CASSLNRAETQYF. In DNA, the CDR3 is TGTGCCAGCAGCTTAAATAGAGCAGAGACCCAGTACTTC.

This sequence joins TRBV5-1 and TRBJ2-7; TRBD2 agrees at 7 bases. The CDR3 length is 15 residues. The germline V gene encodes CDR1 SGHRS and CDR2 YFSETQ. With V trimmed by 0 bases and J by 2 bases, 5 bases remained unmatched. This CDR3 is CASSLVGGSTYEQYF. CDR3 coding DNA: TGCGCCAGCAGCTTGGTCGGCGGGAGTACCTACGAGCAGTACTTC.

The rearrangement uses TRBV18 and TRBJ1-2; the match to TRBD1 covers 7 bases. CDR1 and CDR2 (germline): KGHSH, LQKENI. The CDR3 length is 13 residues. V dropped 2 bases and J dropped 6; count of bases not matched to a gene: 3. For the CDR3, the DNA is TGTGCCAGCTCACCAGAGACAGGGAATGGCTACACCTTC. Residues: CASSPETGNGYTF.

The chain links TRBV5-6 to TRBJ1-2, with unresolved D. The germline gives CDR1 SGHDT, CDR2 YYEEEE. V gave up 3 bases and J gave up 0 bases, with 12 bases separating them. The CDR3 has 15 amino acids. In DNA form, the CDR3 reads TGTGCCAGCAGCTCGAGTGAGATAGCTAACTATGGCTACACCTTC. This encodes CASSSSEIANYGYTF.

This chain joins TRBV5-4 and TRBJ2-3, with D possibly being TRBD2 (6 bases). V was shortened by 4 bases and J by 0 bases, with 12 bases between the two germline ends. This CDR3 contains 15 residues. CDR1 is SGHNT, CDR2 YYREEE, per germline (reference sequence). CDR3 coding DNA: TGTGCCAGCAGCACCACCGGGACTAGCACAGATACGCAGTATTTT. Protein product: CASSTTGTSTDTQYF.

J is TRBJ2-7 and V is TRBV6-1; TRBD2 matches 9 bases. The CDR3 covers 14 residues. Trimming cost V 5 bases and J 2 bases; bases outside gene matches: 4. CDR1 is MNHNS and CDR2 is SASEGT in the germline V gene. The CDR3 spells CASSTWTSAYEQYF. The CDR3, as DNA: TGTGCCAGCAGTACCTGGACTAGCGCCTACGAGCAGTACTTC.

This chain links TRBV7-9 with TRBJ1-2; D is ambiguous. The V and J ends lost 0 bases and 4 bases respectively, with 6 bases between them. This CDR3 comprises 13 residues. CDR1 and CDR2 (germline): SEHNR, FQNEAQ (reference sequence). CDR3 sequence: CASSLARVYGYTF. The DNA of the CDR3 is TGTGCCAGCAGCTTAGCCCGGGTCTATGGCTACACCTTC.

The rearrangement uses TRBV30 and TRBJ1-2; tentative D call: TRBD1 (5 bases). This CDR3 contains 12 residues. The germline V gene has CDR1 GTSNPN and CDR2 SVGIG (reference sequence). Trimming stripped 2 bases from V and 7 bases from J, with 11 bases between. The CDR3: CAWSTQGSGYTF. CDR3 in DNA: TGTGCCTGGAGTACCCAGGGTAGTGGCTACACCTTC.

The CDR3 reads CASSESGSSYNEQFF. The CDR3 DNA follows: TGTGCCAGCAGCGAGAGCGGGAGCTCCTACAATGAGCAGTTCTTC. This sequence joins TRBV7-2 and TRBJ2-1; 8 nucleotides align to TRBD2. V shed 5 bases, J shed 0 bases, and the junction held 3 bases outside the gene matches. Looked up from germline, CDR1 is SGHTA and CDR2 is FQGNSA. The CDR3 contains 15 residues.

The gene calls are TRBV9 and TRBJ2-7; D is possibly TRBD2 (5 bases). The CDR3 has 13 residues. V lost 0 bases and J lost 5, with 9 bases in between. Per germline, CDR1 SGDLS and CDR2 YYNGEE. CDR3 in amino acids: CASSVVVGDEQYF. As DNA, the CDR3 is TGTGCCAGCAGCGTAGTAGTCGGGGACGAGCAGTACTTC. Drawing the rest from reference TRBV9 and TRBJ2-7, the complete variable domain is DSGVTQTPKHLITATGQRVTLRCSPRSGDLSVYWYQQSLDQGLQFLIQYYNGEERAKGNILERFSAQQFPDLHSELNLSSLELGDSALYFCASSVVVGDEQYFGPGTRLTVT.

The chain employs TRBV7-9 and TRBJ2-2; 10 bases map to TRBD1. The V gene end was trimmed by 5 bases and the J gene end by 3 bases; junction bases not matched to a gene: 6. This CDR3 is 16 amino acids long. Per the germline V gene, CDR1 is SEHNR and CDR2 is FQNEAQ (reference sequence). In DNA form, the CDR3 reads TGTGCCAGCAGCACTAGGGACAGGGGTTACACCGGGGAGCTGTTTTTT. Encoded protein: CASSTRDRGYTGELFF.

The chain carries TRBV7-8 and TRBJ2-3; TRBD2 agrees at 7 bases. The germline V gene encodes CDR1 SGHVS and CDR2 FQNEAQ. The CDR3 is made up of 15 amino acids. V was pared by 2 bases and J by 3 bases, with 5 bases of the junction left unmatched. CDR3 in DNA: TGTGCCAGCAGCTTATCGGGGGGAGTGACAGATACGCAGTATTTT. This translates into CASSLSGGVTDTQYF.

This chain links TRBV9 with TRBJ2-7; 8 nucleotides match TRBD1. The CDR3 spans 14 residues. J was trimmed by 2 bases and V by 3 bases; bases with no gene match: 4. Germline V gene data show CDR1 as SGDLS and CDR2 as YYNGEE. CDR3 loop: CASSGQGNPYEQYF. In DNA form, the CDR3 reads TGTGCCAGCAGCGGACAGGGGAATCCCTACGAGCAGTACTTC.

The rearrangement links TRBV5-1 to TRBJ2-6; 8 bases line up with TRBD1. Trimming at V came to 4 bases and at J to 2 bases, leaving 11 bases not matched to a gene. This CDR3 is 18 amino acids long. CDR1 and CDR2 (germline): SGHRS, YFSETQ. This CDR3 reads CASSLGQGGITGANVLTF. In nucleotides, the CDR3 is TGCGCCAGCAGCCTAGGACAGGGTGGAATCACTGGGGCCAACGTCCTGACTTTC.

This chain connects TRBV7-2 to TRBJ1-1, with D uncertain. Deletions cut 1 base from V and 1 base from J, with 7 bases between. The CDR3 loop spans 14 amino acids. CDR1 is SGHTA and CDR2 is FQGNSA in the germline V gene. The DNA for the CDR3 is TGTGCCAGCAGCTTAGTCCCTAGGAACACTGAAGCTTTCTTT. Its translation: CASSLVPRNTEAFF.

This clone was detected only a few times. This chain joins TRBV4-2 and TRBJ2-2, with TRBD2 matching over 7 bases. V trimming: 5 bases; J trimming: 4 bases; junction bases outside the gene matches: 7. The CDR3 totals 15 residues. Germline loops: CDR1 LGHNA, CDR2 YNFKEQ. The CDR3 spells CASSTRLATTGELFF. Here the CDR3 DNA reads TGTGCCAGCAGCACCCGACTAGCCACCACCGGGGAGCTGTTTTTT.

The chain recombines TRBV27 with TRBJ2-2; no definite D call. Per the germline V gene, CDR1 is MNHEY and CDR2 is SMNVEV (reference sequence). This CDR3 contains 12 residues. V lost 6 bases to trimming and J lost 3 bases, with 5 bases between them. The CDR3 DNA reads as TGTGCCAGCAGCCGTTACACCGGGGAGCTGTTTTTT. It codes for CASSRYTGELFF.